In this sample, the clone carrying this T cell receptor (beta chain) turned up once. This sample was included in a study of blood T cell repertoires in COVID-19. The method was immunoSEQ multiplex PCR; TCRdb's version includes in-frame clones alone and lacks a portion of them. Seen here are 150,000 to 200,000 clones, more than 70% observed once, and the top ten hold approximately 8.1%. The germline V gene encodes CDR1 SGHTA and CDR2 FQGNSA. This CDR3 is 13 amino acids long. V lost 5 bases, J lost 1 base, and 8 bases lay in between. The J gene is TRBJ1-1, the V gene TRBV7-2, with D tentatively TRBD1 (5 bases). This clonotype was sampled from a woman between 18 and 30 years old who had recovered from COVID-19. Input material: PBMCs or T cells enriched from blood (not recorded which). The CDR3 nucleotides are TGTGCCAGCAGCCGACAGAGGAACACTGAAGCTTTCTTT. It yields the protein CASSRQRNTEAFF.